This T cell receptor (beta chain) originates from a study of blood T cell repertoires in COVID-19. As for the study in general: The analysed material was cDNA or gDNA that came from T cells, B-cell-depleted T cells, or PBMCs.

Method: immunoSEQ multiplex PCR; TCRdb's copy keeps in-frame clones and lacks some. The sample consists of approximately 300,000 clones, 90% of them appearing once. Recruits, aged about 18 to 90 years, lived in 20 to 30 US areas. There are 13 residues in the CDR3. V lost 2 bases, J lost 7 bases, and 10 bases lay in between. The V gene's germline CDR1 is SGDLS and CDR2 YYNGEE. The J gene is TRBJ2-1, the V gene TRBV9; no definite D call. This receptor was taken from a woman in her thirties who had been exposed to COVID-19. Material for sequencing was PBMCs or T cells enriched from blood (not recorded which). This chain's CDR3 is CASSVLLENEQFF. The CDR3 DNA is TGTGCCAGCAGCGTGCTCCTGGAGAATGAGCAGTTCTTC.